A single sample gave rise to the 23 T cell receptor beta chains below, sequenced in a study of blood T cell repertoires in COVID-19. Using immunoSEQ multiplex PCR, the repertoire was profiled, and TCRdb retains in-frame clones only, with some absent. The sample holds 80,000 or so clones, roughly nine tenths seen once. The sequenced sample was peripheral blood. The origin of the receptors is a human donor in a cohort sampled during active COVID-19.

The DNA of the CDR3 is TGTGCCAGCAGTTTAGGCGGCTCCTACGAGCAGTACTTC. Amino acid sequence: CASSLGGSYEQYF. This chain links TRBV27 with TRBJ2-7; no clear D gene. Trimming cost V 2 bases and J 0 bases, with 5 bases left between them. The CDR3 is 13 amino acids. CDR1 is MNHEY, CDR2 SMNVEV, per germline (reference sequence).

The chain employs TRBV19 and TRBJ1-5, with 7 bases matching TRBD1. V was clipped by 3 bases and J by 4 bases; unmatched bases: 9. The germline CDR1 and CDR2 sequences are LNHDA and SQIVND (reference sequence). The CDR3 has 16 residues. The CDR3 region is CASSMHGTDLNQPQHF. The CDR3 DNA reads TGTGCCAGTAGTATGCATGGGACAGACCTTAATCAGCCCCAGCATTTT. Variable domain in full (rest from reference TRBV19 and TRBJ1-5): DGGITQSPKYLFRKEGQNVTLSCEQNLNHDAMYWYRQDPGQGLRLIYYSQIVNDFQKGDIAEGYSVSREKKESFPLTVTSAQKNPTAFYLCASSMHGTDLNQPQHFGDGTRLSIL.

This clone occurred once. The chain joins TRBV7-6 to TRBJ2-3; no definite D call. CDR1 and CDR2 from the germline V gene are SGHVS and FNYEAQ. The ends were cut back, 1 base at V and 4 bases at J, with 12 bases in the middle. The CDR3 covers 15 residues. The CDR3 bases are TGTGCCAGCAGCTTAGAGCTGGGCGTAGCAGATACGCAGTATTTT. Protein: CASSLELGVADTQYF.

V gene TRBV20-1 combines with J gene TRBJ2-7, with D possibly matching TRBD1 (5 bases). The CDR3 has 12 residues. Trimming took 3 bases from V and 7 from J, leaving 13 bases between them. Germline CDR1 DFQATT, CDR2 SNEGSKA (reference sequence). CDR3 protein: CSASLQGYEQYF. CDR3 nucleotides: TGCAGTGCTAGTTTGCAGGGCTATGAGCAGTACTTC.

The chain links TRBV10-3 to TRBJ1-4, with D unresolved. The CDR3 covers 12 residues. Germline CDR1 reads ENHRY; CDR2 reads SYGVKD. Trimming stripped 4 bases from V and 2 bases from J, with 2 bases between. The DNA of the CDR3 is TGTGCCATCAGTGCTACTAATGAAAAACTGTTTTTT. Encoded protein: CAISATNEKLFF.

The chain couples TRBV30 to TRBJ1-2, with a weak D call TRBD1 (6 bases). The V gene's germline CDR1 is GTSNPN and CDR2 SVGIG (reference sequence). The CDR3 is 17 residues long. With 0 bases removed from V and 0 bases from J, the gap between germline ends came to 17 bases. The CDR3 reads CAWSVAKTGIPNYGYTF. The CDR3 DNA is TGTGCCTGGAGTGTAGCAAAAACAGGGATCCCTAACTATGGCTACACCTTC.

As DNA, the CDR3 is TGTGCCAGCAGCTTAGTTAGCGGGAGTATAGATACGCAGTATTTT. This translates into CASSLVSGSIDTQYF. The chain recombines TRBV7-6 with TRBJ2-3, with 9 positions matching TRBD2. The CDR3 contains 15 residues. After removal of 1 base from V and 5 bases from J, the junction contained 4 bases not matched to a gene. Per the germline V gene, CDR1 is SGHVS and CDR2 is FNYEAQ.

The rearrangement links TRBV5-8 to TRBJ1-4; the match to TRBD1 covers 8 bases. Germline V lookup: CDR1 SGHTS, CDR2 YDEGEE. The ends lost 2 bases at V and 5 bases at J; junction bases unmatched: 8. This CDR3 spans 16 amino acids. The CDR3 nucleotides read TGTGCCAGCAGCTTATACCGGGACAGGCCAAATGAAAAACTGTTTTTT. The encoded protein is CASSLYRDRPNEKLFF.

V and J are TRBV5-6 and TRBJ2-5; 9 bases match TRBD2. Looked up from germline, CDR1 is SGHDT and CDR2 is YYEEEE. V lost 4 bases, J lost 5 bases, and 18 bases stayed unmatched. This CDR3 is built from 18 residues. CDR3 loop: CASSRPGLASKGGETQYF. CDR3 bases: TGTGCCAGCAGCCGGCCGGGACTAGCCTCCAAGGGTGGGGAGACCCAGTACTTC. Variable domain in full (rest from reference TRBV5-6 and TRBJ2-5): DAGVTQSPTHLIKTRGQQVTLRCSPKSGHDTVSWYQQALGQGPQFIFQYYEEEERQRGNFPDRFSGHQFPNYSSELNVNALLLGDSALYLCASSRPGLASKGGETQYFGPGTRLLVL.

The chain combines TRBV11-2 with TRBJ1-1; TRBD1 agrees at 8 bases. Trimming cost V 5 bases and J 3 bases; bases outside gene matches: 2. The CDR3 length is 13 residues. Germline CDR1 reads SGHAT; CDR2 reads FQNNGV. CDR3 in amino acids: CASSMDRDTEAFF. CDR3 sequence (DNA): TGTGCCAGCAGCATGGACAGGGACACTGAAGCTTTCTTT.

The chain has TRBV5-1 and TRBJ1-1; D is perhaps TRBD1 (5 bases). V lost 0 bases, J lost 1 base, and 7 bases lay in between. CDR3 length equals 14 residues. Germline CDR1 and CDR2: SGHRS and YFSETQ. The CDR3 here is CASSLVGGNTEAFF. As DNA, the CDR3 is TGCGCCAGCAGCTTGGTGGGGGGGAACACTGAAGCTTTCTTT.

The chain employs TRBV6-5 and TRBJ1-1; D gene ambiguous. Per germline, CDR1 MNHEY and CDR2 SVGAGI. V was cut by 2 bases and J by 5 bases, with 9 bases left in between. CDR3 length: 13 residues. CDR3 nucleotides: TGTGCCAGCAGTTACGAGGCTTGGACTGAAGCTTTCTTT. As protein: CASSYEAWTEAFF.

The chain is built from TRBV5-6 and TRBJ2-5; 7 bases agree with TRBD1. The germline V gene encodes CDR1 SGHDT and CDR2 YYEEEE. This CDR3 is built from 14 residues. V was clipped by 4 bases and J by 5 bases; unmatched bases: 8. Here the CDR3 DNA reads TGTGCCAGCAGCCAACAGGGGTTATATGAGACCCAGTACTTC. Amino acid sequence: CASSQQGLYETQYF.

This chain joins TRBV29-1 and TRBJ2-5; TRBD1 is a possible D gene (6 bases). The CDR3 has 14 residues. Trimming took off 8 bases at V and 0 bases at J, with 16 bases between the two ends. The germline V gene has CDR1 SQVTM and CDR2 ANQGSEA. Written as DNA, the CDR3 is TGCAGCTCCGCTGCCGGACAGTACCAAGAGACCCAGTACTTC. Amino acids: CSSAAGQYQETQYF.

This clone showed up just once. The chain has TRBV5-1 and TRBJ2-5, with no clear D. The germline V and J ends were trimmed by 1 base and 1 base, with 8 bases remaining between them. The V gene's germline CDR1 is SGHRS and CDR2 YFSETQ. The CDR3 has 14 amino acids. This chain's CDR3 is CASSLSASQETQYF. The CDR3, as DNA: TGCGCCAGCAGCTTGTCAGCGAGCCAAGAGACCCAGTACTTC.

V and J are TRBV5-1 and TRBJ1-4; a weak D match, TRBD1 (5 bases). The CDR3 consists of 15 residues. Trimming removed 0 bases at V and 3 bases at J, with 9 bases between. Germline V lookup: CDR1 SGHRS, CDR2 YFSETQ. CDR3 region: CASSLAGDPNEKLFF. DNA for the CDR3: TGCGCCAGCAGCTTGGCGGGGGACCCTAATGAAAAACTGTTTTTT.

The CDR3 DNA follows: TGTGCCAGATATCCTGGAGAGGGCAGAATCTATGGCTACACCTTC. Translation gives CARYPGEGRIYGYTF. This chain joins TRBV7-5 and TRBJ1-2. TRBV7-5 is labeled a pseudogene. CDR3 length: 15 residues.

CDR3 DNA sequence: TGTGCCAGTAGTATTGGGGGGATAAGGGCAGAGACCCAGTACTTC. This translates into CASSIGGIRAETQYF. V usage is TRBV19 and J usage is TRBJ2-5; D might be TRBD2 (6 bases). V lost 3 bases and J 4 bases, leaving 15 bases between the germline ends. The germline gives CDR1 LNHDA, CDR2 SQIVND (reference sequence). This CDR3 spans 15 amino acids.

The rearrangement uses TRBV19 and TRBJ2-5; TRBD2 might be the D (6 bases). V was trimmed by 4 bases and J by 1 base, leaving 10 bases between them. The CDR3 sequence is 14 residues long. Germline values: CDR1 LNHDA, CDR2 SQIVND (reference sequence). The CDR3 reads CASSTGLFQETQYF. CDR3 coding DNA: TGTGCCAGTAGTACGGGACTGTTCCAAGAGACCCAGTACTTC. The full variable domain, rest sourced from reference TRBV19 and TRBJ2-5, is DGGITQSPKYLFRKEGQNVTLSCEQNLNHDAMYWYRQDPGQGLRLIYYSQIVNDFQKGDIAEGYSVSREKKESFPLTVTSAQKNPTAFYLCASSTGLFQETQYFGPGTRLLVL.

The gene calls are TRBV19 and TRBJ2-7; 9 bases fit TRBD1. J was trimmed by 5 bases and V by 6 bases; bases with no gene match: 5. The CDR3 runs 13 residues. The V gene's germline CDR1 is LNHDA and CDR2 SQIVND (reference sequence). This CDR3 reads CASRGDRAHEQYF. The CDR3 DNA sequence: TGTGCCAGTAGAGGGGACAGGGCCCACGAGCAGTACTTC. The whole variable domain, remainder taken from reference TRBV19 and TRBJ2-7, is DGGITQSPKYLFRKEGQNVTLSCEQNLNHDAMYWYRQDPGQGLRLIYYSQIVNDFQKGDIAEGYSVSREKKESFPLTVTSAQKNPTAFYLCASRGDRAHEQYFGPGTRLTVT.

The chain employs TRBV5-1 and TRBJ2-3; D uncertain. Germline CDR1 is SGHRS and CDR2 is YFSETQ. The CDR3 has 12 residues. Trimming cost V 4 bases and J 0 bases, with 3 bases left between them. CDR3 nucleotides: TGCGCCAGCAGCCCTAGCACAGATACGCAGTATTTT. This translates into CASSPSTDTQYF.

The chain is built from TRBV13 and TRBJ1-2; the D is unclear. The CDR3 runs 13 residues. V gave up 1 base and J gave up 5 bases, with 8 bases separating them. In germline, CDR1 is PRHDT, CDR2 FYEKMQ (reference sequence). CDR3 in DNA: TGTGCCAGCAGCTTAGTCGGAGTTTATGGCTACACCTTC. Amino acids: CASSLVGVYGYTF. Drawing the rest from reference TRBV13 and TRBJ1-2, the complete variable domain is AAGVIQSPRHLIKEKRETATLKCYPIPRHDTVYWYQQGPGQDPQFLISFYEKMQSDKGSIPDRFSAQQFSDYHSELNMSSLELGDSALYFCASSLVGVYGYTFGSGTRLTVV.

The J gene is TRBJ2-5, the V gene TRBV11-3, with D maybe TRBD2 (5 bases). The V gene lost 2 bases and the J gene lost 2 bases, with 6 bases spanning the gap. Germline CDR1 SGHNT, CDR2 YENEEA. CDR3 size: 13 residues. In DNA form, the CDR3 reads TGTGCCAGCAGCTTATGGACTCAAGAGACCCAGTACTTC. Amino acid sequence: CASSLWTQETQYF. Based on the CDR3 plus reference TRBV11-3 and TRBJ2-5, the full variable domain is EAGVVQSPRYKIIEKKQPVAFWCNPISGHNTLYWYLQNLGQGPELLIRYENEEAVDDSQLPKDRFSAERLKGVDSTLKIQPAELGDSAVYLCASSLWTQETQYFGPGTRLLVL.